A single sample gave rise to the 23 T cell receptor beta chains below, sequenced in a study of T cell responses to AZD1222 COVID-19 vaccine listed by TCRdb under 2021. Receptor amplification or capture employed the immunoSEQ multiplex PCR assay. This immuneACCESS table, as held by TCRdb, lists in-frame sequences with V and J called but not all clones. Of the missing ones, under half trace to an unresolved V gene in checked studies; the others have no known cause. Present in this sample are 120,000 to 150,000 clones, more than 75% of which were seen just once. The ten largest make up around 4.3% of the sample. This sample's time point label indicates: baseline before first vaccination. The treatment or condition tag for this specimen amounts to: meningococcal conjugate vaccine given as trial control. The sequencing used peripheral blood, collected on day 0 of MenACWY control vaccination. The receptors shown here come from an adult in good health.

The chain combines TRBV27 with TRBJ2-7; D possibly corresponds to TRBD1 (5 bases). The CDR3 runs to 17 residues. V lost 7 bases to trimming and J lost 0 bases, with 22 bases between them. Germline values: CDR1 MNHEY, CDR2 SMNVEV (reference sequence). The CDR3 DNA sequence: TGTGCCAGCACCCCCCGACAGCCGCCATCAACCTCCTACGAGCAGTACGTC. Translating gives CASTPRQPPSTSYEQYV.

In DNA, the CDR3 is TGTGCCAGCAGCCCCAGTTTCTTTAGCGGGGGGCTCTCCTACAATGAGCAGTTCTTC. Amino acids: CASSPSFFSGGLSYNEQFF. The chain is built from TRBV3-1 (or the pseudogene TRBV3-2) and TRBJ2-1; 10 bases agree with TRBD2. V shed 4 bases, J shed 0 bases, and the junction held 12 bases outside the gene matches. The CDR3 is 19 amino acids. The germline V gene has CDR1 LGHDT and CDR2 YNNKEL (reference sequence).

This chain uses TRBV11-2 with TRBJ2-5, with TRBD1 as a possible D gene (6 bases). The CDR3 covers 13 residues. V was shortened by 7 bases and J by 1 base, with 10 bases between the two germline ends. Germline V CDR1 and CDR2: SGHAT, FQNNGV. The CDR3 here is CASMTQGQETQYF. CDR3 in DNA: TGTGCCAGCATGACACAGGGCCAAGAGACCCAGTACTTC. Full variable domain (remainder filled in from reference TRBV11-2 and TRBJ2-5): EAGVAQSPRYKIIEKRQSVAFWCNPISGHATLYWYQQILGQGPKLLIQFQNNGVVDDSQLPKDRFSAERLKGVDSTLKIQPAKLEDSAVYLCASMTQGQETQYFGPGTRLLVL.

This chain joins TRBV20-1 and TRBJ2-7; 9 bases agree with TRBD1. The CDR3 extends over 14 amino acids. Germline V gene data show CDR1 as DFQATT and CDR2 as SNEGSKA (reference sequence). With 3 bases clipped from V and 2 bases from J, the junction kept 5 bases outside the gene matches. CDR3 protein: CSASDRGSPYEQYV. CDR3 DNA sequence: TGCAGTGCTAGTGACAGGGGGTCACCCTACGAGCAGTACGTC.

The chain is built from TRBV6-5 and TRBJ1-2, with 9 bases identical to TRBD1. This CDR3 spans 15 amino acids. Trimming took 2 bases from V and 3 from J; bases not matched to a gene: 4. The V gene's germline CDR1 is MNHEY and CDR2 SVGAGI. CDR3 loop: CASSYTRTGDYGYTF. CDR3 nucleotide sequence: TGTGCCAGCAGTTACACCAGGACAGGGGACTATGGCTACACCTTC.

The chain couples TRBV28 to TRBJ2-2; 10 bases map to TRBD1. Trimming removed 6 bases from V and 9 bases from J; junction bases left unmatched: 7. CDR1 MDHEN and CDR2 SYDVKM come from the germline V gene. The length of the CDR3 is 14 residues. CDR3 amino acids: CASRRGTGARELFF. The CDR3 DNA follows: TGTGCCAGCAGACGGGGGACAGGGGCCCGGGAGCTGTTTTTT.

CDR3 region: CASSYSAYSYNEQFF. The CDR3 DNA is TGTGCCAGCAGTTATTCGGCATACTCCTACAATGAGCAGTTCTTC. The chain is built from TRBV6-5 and TRBJ2-1; D uncertain. Trimming stripped 3 bases from V and 0 bases from J, with 9 bases between. Germline loops: CDR1 MNHEY, CDR2 SVGAGI. This CDR3 has 15 amino acids.

This CDR3 reads CASSTSGGARETQYF. The CDR3 nucleotides read TGTGCCAGCAGCACGAGCGGGGGGGCCCGAGAGACCCAGTACTTC. The chain is built from TRBV7-7 and TRBJ2-5; 10 bases are a match to TRBD2. This CDR3 is 15 amino acids long. V lost 5 bases to trimming and J lost 4 bases; unmatched junction nucleotides: 7. Germline V CDR1 and CDR2: SSHAT, FNYEAQ (reference sequence). Full variable domain (rest looked up from reference TRBV7-7 and TRBJ2-5): GAGVSQSPRYKVTKRGQDVTLRCDPISSHATLYWYQQALGQGPEFLTYFNYEAQPDKSGLPSDRFSAERPEGSISTLTIQRTEQRDSAMYRCASSTSGGARETQYFGPGTRLLVL.

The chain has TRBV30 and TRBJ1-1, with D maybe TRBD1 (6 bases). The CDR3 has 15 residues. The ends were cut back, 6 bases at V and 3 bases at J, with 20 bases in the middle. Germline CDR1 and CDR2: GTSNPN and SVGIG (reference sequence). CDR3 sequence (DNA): TGTGCCTGCGCTCGTATCAGGGGACGGGACACTGAAGCTTTCTTT. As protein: CACARIRGRDTEAFF.

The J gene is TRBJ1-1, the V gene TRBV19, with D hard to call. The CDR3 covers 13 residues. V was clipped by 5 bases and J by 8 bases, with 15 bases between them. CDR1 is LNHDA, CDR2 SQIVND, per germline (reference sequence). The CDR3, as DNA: TGTGCCAGTAGTTCTCTGGACGGAGGAGAAGCTTTCTTT. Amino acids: CASSSLDGGEAFF.

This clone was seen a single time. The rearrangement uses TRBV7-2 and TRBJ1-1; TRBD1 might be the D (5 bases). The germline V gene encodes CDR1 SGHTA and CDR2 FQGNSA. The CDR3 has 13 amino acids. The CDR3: CAAERDGRLGAFF. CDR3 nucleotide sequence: TGTGCAGCGGAAAGGGACGGGCGTCTTGGCGCTTTCTTT.

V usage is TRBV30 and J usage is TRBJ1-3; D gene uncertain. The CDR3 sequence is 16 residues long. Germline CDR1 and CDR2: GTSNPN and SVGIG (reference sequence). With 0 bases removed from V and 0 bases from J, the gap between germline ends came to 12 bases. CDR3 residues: CAWSVWSEFSGNTIYF. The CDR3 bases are TGTGCCTGGAGTGTCTGGTCGGAATTCTCTGGAAACACCATATATTTT.

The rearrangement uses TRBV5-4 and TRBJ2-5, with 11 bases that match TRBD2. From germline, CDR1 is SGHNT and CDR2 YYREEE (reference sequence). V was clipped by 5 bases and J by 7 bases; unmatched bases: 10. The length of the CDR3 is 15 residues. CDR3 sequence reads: CASSFSGGGFGTQYF. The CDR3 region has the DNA TGTGCCAGCAGTTTTAGCGGGGGGGGATTCGGGACCCAGTACTTC.

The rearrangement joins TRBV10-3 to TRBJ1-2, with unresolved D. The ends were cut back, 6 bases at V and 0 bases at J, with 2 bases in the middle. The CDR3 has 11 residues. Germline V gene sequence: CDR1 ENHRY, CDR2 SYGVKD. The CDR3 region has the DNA TGTGCCATCAGCGCTAACTATGGCTACACCTTC. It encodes CAISANYGYTF.

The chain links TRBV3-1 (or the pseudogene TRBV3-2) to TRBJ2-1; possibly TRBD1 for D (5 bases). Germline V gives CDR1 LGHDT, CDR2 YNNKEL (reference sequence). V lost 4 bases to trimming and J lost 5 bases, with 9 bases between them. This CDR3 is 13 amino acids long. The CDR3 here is CASSRGRDNEQFF. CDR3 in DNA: TGTGCCAGCAGCCGGGGCAGAGACAATGAGCAGTTCTTC.

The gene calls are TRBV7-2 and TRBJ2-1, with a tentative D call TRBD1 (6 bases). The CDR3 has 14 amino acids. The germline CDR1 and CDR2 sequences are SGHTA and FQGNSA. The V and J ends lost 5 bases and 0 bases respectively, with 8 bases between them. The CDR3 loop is CASSHRVSYNEQFF. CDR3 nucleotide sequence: TGTGCCAGCAGCCACAGGGTCTCCTACAATGAGCAGTTCTTC.

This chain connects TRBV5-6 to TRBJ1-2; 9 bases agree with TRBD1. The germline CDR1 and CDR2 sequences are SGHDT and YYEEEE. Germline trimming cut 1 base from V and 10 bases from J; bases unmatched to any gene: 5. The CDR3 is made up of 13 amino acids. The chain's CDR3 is CASSLWGQGVYTF. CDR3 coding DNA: TGTGCCAGCAGCTTGTGGGGACAGGGTGTCTACACCTTC.

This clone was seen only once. CDR3 amino acids: CASTLTGTHDAFF. CDR3 coding DNA: TGTGCCAGCACCCTTACAGGGACCCATGACGCTTTCTTT. The rearrangement joins TRBV12-3 or TRBV12-4 to TRBJ1-1; a possible D gene is TRBD1 (6 bases). The CDR3 is made up of 13 amino acids. V shed 7 bases and J shed 11 bases, with 20 bases lying between them.

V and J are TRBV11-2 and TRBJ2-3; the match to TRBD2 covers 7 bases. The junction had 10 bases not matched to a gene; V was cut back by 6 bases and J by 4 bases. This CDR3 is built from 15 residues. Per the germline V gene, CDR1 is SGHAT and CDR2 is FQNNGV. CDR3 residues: CASSPSGEGADTQYF. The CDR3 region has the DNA TGTGCCAGCAGTCCCTCCGGGGAGGGAGCAGATACGCAGTATTTT. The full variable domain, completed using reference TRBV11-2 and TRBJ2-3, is EAGVAQSPRYKIIEKRQSVAFWCNPISGHATLYWYQQILGQGPKLLIQFQNNGVVDDSQLPKDRFSAERLKGVDSTLKIQPAKLEDSAVYLCASSPSGEGADTQYFGPGTRLTVL.

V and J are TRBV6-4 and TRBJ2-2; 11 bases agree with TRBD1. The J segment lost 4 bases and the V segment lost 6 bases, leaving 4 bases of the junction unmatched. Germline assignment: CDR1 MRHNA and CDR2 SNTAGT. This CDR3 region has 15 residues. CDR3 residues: CASSRTGGLTGELFF. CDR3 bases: TGTGCCAGCAGCCGGACAGGGGGCCTCACCGGGGAGCTGTTTTTT.

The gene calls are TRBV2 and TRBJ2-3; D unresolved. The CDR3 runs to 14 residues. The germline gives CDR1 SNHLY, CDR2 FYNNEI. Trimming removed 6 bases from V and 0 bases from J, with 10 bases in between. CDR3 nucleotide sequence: TGTGCCAGCAGGGGCGGAACTAGCACAGATACGCAGTATTTT. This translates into CASRGGTSTDTQYF.

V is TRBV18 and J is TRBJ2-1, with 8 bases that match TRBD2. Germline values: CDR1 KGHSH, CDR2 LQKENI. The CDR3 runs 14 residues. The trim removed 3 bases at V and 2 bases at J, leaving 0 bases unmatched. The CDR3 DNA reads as TGTGCCAGCTCACCGGGACTAGCCTACAATGAGCAGTTCTTC. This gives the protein CASSPGLAYNEQFF.

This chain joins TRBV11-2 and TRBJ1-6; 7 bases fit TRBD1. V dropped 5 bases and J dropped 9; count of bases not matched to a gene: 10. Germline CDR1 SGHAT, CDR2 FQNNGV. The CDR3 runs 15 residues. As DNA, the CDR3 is TGTGCCAGCAGCACCGAGGGGGCGATAAGTTCACCCCTCCACTTT. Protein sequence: CASSTEGAISSPLHF.